The 13 T cell receptor beta chains below were found in one sample sequenced in a study of CD8 T cells in ankylosing spondylitis. Via MiXCR, TCRdb re-called the 5' RACE reads, giving one row per CDR3 protein. The sample consists of about 30,000 distinct CDR3 sequences, 12% to 15% of them appearing once. The sample consisted of blood. These receptors all stem from a male donor with ankylosing spondylitis or in good health (not recorded which).

J is TRBJ2-7 and V is TRBV29-1; D might be TRBD2 (5 bases). V was shortened by 0 bases and J by 0 bases, with 6 bases between the two germline ends. CDR1 SQVTM and CDR2 ANQGSEA come from the germline V gene. The CDR3 consists of 13 residues. The CDR3 spells CSVEDAGSYEQYF. For the CDR3, the DNA is TGCAGCGTTGAAGACGCGGGCTCCTACGAGCAGTACTTC.

A few counts support this clonotype. This chain joins TRBV6-6 and TRBJ2-5, with a weak D call TRBD2 (6 bases). The length of the CDR3 is 15 residues. Germline V gene lookup returns CDR1 MNHNY and CDR2 SVGAGI (reference sequence). Trimming stripped 4 bases from V and 3 bases from J, with 15 bases between. CDR3: CASSWGGVAEETQYF. DNA for the CDR3: TGTGCCAGCAGTTGGGGCGGGGTGGCTGAAGAGACCCAGTACTTC.

This clonotype was counted a few times. The chain couples TRBV29-1 to TRBJ1-1; 8 bases match TRBD1. Germline V gene lookup returns CDR1 SQVTM and CDR2 ANQGSEA. V shed 3 bases, J shed 0 bases, and the junction held 6 bases outside the gene matches. The length of the CDR3 is 15 residues. DNA for the CDR3: TGCAGCGTTGACCCGGGACAGGAGATGAACACTGAAGCTTTCTTT. Its protein is CSVDPGQEMNTEAFF.

This chain connects TRBV5-6 to TRBJ1-4; no firm D call. Trimming shortened V by 3 bases and J by 8 bases, and 11 bases separated the two germline ends. Germline-derived CDR1 and CDR2 are SGHDT and YYEEEE. CDR3 length: 13 residues. The CDR3 is CASSSVLGEKLFF. The CDR3 nucleotides read TGTGCCAGCAGCTCCGTTCTCGGAGAAAAACTGTTTTTT.

This clonotype was counted many times. J is TRBJ2-3 and V is TRBV25-1; perhaps TRBD2 as D (5 bases). The ends were cut back, 4 bases at V and 5 bases at J, with 10 bases in the middle. This CDR3 spans 13 amino acids. Per the germline V gene, CDR1 is MGHDK and CDR2 is SYGVNS. The CDR3 reads CASSGGFGDTQYF. The CDR3 DNA sequence: TGTGCCAGCAGTGGAGGGTTTGGAGATACGCAGTATTTT.

J is TRBJ1-3 and V is TRBV7-9; D is undetermined. The CDR3 runs 14 residues. CDR1 is SEHNR, CDR2 FQNEAQ, per germline (reference sequence). V shed 2 bases and J shed 2 bases, with 7 bases lying between them. The CDR3: CASSLMTAGNTIYF. The CDR3 DNA reads as TGTGCCAGCAGCTTAATGACCGCTGGAAACACCATATATTTT.

This clonotype was seen more than once but under ten times. This chain joins TRBV6-1 and TRBJ2-1; D may correspond to TRBD1 or TRBD2 (5 bases each). The CDR3 has 14 residues. Trimming left V 4 bases short and J 4 bases short, with 11 bases between. Germline-derived CDR1 and CDR2 are MNHNS and SASEGT. In DNA, the CDR3 is TGTGCCAGCAGTGGCCGGGGCTTTTACAATGAGCAGTTCTTC. Its translation: CASSGRGFYNEQFF.

This clonotype turned up a few times. This chain connects TRBV5-1 to TRBJ2-1, with 8 bases identical to TRBD2. Germline V gives CDR1 SGHRS, CDR2 YFSETQ. This CDR3 spans 15 amino acids. Trimming took 0 bases from V and 3 from J; bases not matched to a gene: 2. Here the CDR3 DNA reads TGCGCCAGCAGCTTGGCAGCGGGGGACTACAATGAGCAGTTCTTC. Its translation is CASSLAAGDYNEQFF.

CDR3 in DNA: TGCAGCGTTGAAGATGGACCCCTTGGGGGTACGCAGTATTTT. Translation: CSVEDGPLGGTQYF. The rearrangement uses TRBV29-1 and TRBJ2-3, with D tentatively TRBD1 or TRBD2 (5 bases each). Deletions cut 0 bases from V and 8 bases from J, with 15 bases between. The CDR3 consists of 14 residues. From germline, CDR1 is SQVTM and CDR2 ANQGSEA.

This clonotype has more than one count but fewer than ten. The chain links TRBV7-8 to TRBJ2-3; 7 bases fit TRBD1. Trimming removed 2 bases from V and 2 bases from J; junction bases left unmatched: 7. Germline V gene lookup returns CDR1 SGHVS and CDR2 FQNEAQ. CDR3 length equals 16 residues. The CDR3, as DNA: TGTGCCAGCAGCTTACTGGGGACAGAGTCCACAGATACGCAGTATTTT. It specifies CASSLLGTESTDTQYF.

The chain employs TRBV5-4 and TRBJ1-1; tentatively, D is TRBD1 (6 bases). Germline V lookup: CDR1 SGHNT, CDR2 YYREEE (reference sequence). V lost 2 bases and J 0 bases, leaving 11 bases between the germline ends. The CDR3 extends over 15 amino acids. CDR3 nucleotide sequence: TGTGCCAGCAGCTTAAGGGGGTTCATGAACACTGAAGCTTTCTTT. It yields the protein CASSLRGFMNTEAFF. Looking up the rest from reference TRBV5-4 and TRBJ1-1 gives the full variable domain: ETGVTQSPTHLIKTRGQQVTLRCSSQSGHNTVSWYQQALGQGPQFIFQYYREEENGRGNFPPRFSGLQFPNYSSELNVNALELDDSALYLCASSLRGFMNTEAFFGQGTRLTVV.

This clonotype has at least ten counts. The V gene is TRBV20-1, the J gene TRBJ2-7; 8 bases map to TRBD1. Trimming at V came to 1 base and at J to 3 bases, leaving 2 bases not matched to a gene. This CDR3 has 13 amino acids. The germline gives CDR1 DFQATT, CDR2 SNEGSKA (reference sequence). The CDR3 DNA sequence: TGCAGTGCTAGAGTCAGGGGGCTCTACGAGCAGTACTTC. This encodes CSARVRGLYEQYF.

This clonotype was found many times. The chain couples TRBV7-2 to TRBJ2-7; unclear D gene. Trimming pared 4 bases from V and 4 bases from J, leaving 5 bases between. The CDR3 contains 11 residues. Germline V lookup: CDR1 SGHTA, CDR2 FQGNSA. CDR3 DNA sequence: TGTGCCAGCAGCTCTAGATACGAGCAGTACTTC. Its protein is CASSSRYEQYF.